These 19 T cell receptor beta chains were all obtained from the same sample, sequenced in a study of OX40 agonist ivuxolimab in advanced cancers. Sequencing was performed with immunoSEQ multiplex PCR; in TCRdb, only in-frame clones are kept and a portion is missing. The table shows tens of thousands of clones, with over 80% occurring only once. The specimen comprised CD4+ or CD8+ T cells sorted from blood, sampled in a trial of the OX40 agonist ivuxolimab. Every receptor here comes from an adult with an advanced solid tumor such as melanoma, head and neck, liver or kidney cancer.

This clone was picked up one time. The J gene is TRBJ2-1, the V gene TRBV7-9; D call uncertain. V was shortened by 3 bases and J by 3 bases, with 9 bases between the two germline ends. Germline CDR1 is SEHNR and CDR2 is FQNEAQ (reference sequence). The CDR3 loop spans 14 amino acids. CDR3 nucleotide sequence: TGTGCCAGCAGCTTTGTGTCAGTCTACAATGAGCAGTTCTTC. The encoded protein is CASSFVSVYNEQFF.

A single count supports this clone. The chain is built from TRBV27 and TRBJ2-3, with TRBD1 matching 7 bases. Trimming cost V 8 bases and J 2 bases; bases outside gene matches: 10. This CDR3 has 15 residues. The germline gives CDR1 MNHEY, CDR2 SMNVEV (reference sequence). CDR3: CASRTGQEYTDTQYF. CDR3 DNA: TGTGCCAGCCGAACCGGACAGGAATACACAGATACGCAGTATTTT.

This clone was seen a single time. The J gene is TRBJ2-2, the V gene TRBV30, with unresolved D. The CDR3 covers 16 residues. The V end lost 6 bases, the J end lost 3 bases, and 20 bases lay between the germline ends. CDR1 and CDR2 (germline): GTSNPN, SVGIG (reference sequence). CDR3 sequence reads: CACLLVRRVDTGELFF. Here the CDR3 DNA reads TGTGCCTGCCTATTGGTCAGGCGAGTGGACACCGGGGAGCTGTTTTTT. Supplemented by reference TRBV30 and TRBJ2-2, the full variable domain reads SQTIHQWPATLVQPVGSPLSLECTVEGTSNPNLYWYRQAAGRGLQLLFYSVGIGQISSEVPQNLSASRPQDRQFILSSKKLLLSDSGFYLCACLLVRRVDTGELFFGEGSRLTVL.

This clone was observed once. Other DNA sequences in this specimen translate into the identical CDR3. The chain couples TRBV6-1 to TRBJ2-1; 9 bases are shared with TRBD1. The length of the CDR3 is 15 residues. Per the germline V gene, CDR1 is MNHNS and CDR2 is SASEGT. J gave up 4 bases and V 6 bases, and 7 bases lay outside the gene matches. The CDR3 loop reads CASRRTGASYNEQFF. The CDR3 DNA sequence: TGTGCCAGCAGGCGGACAGGGGCCTCGTACAATGAGCAGTTCTTC.

V and J are TRBV4-1 and TRBJ1-3; D remains unclear. Germline V gene sequence: CDR1 MGHRA, CDR2 YSYEKL. V gave up 5 bases and J gave up 0 bases, with 8 bases separating them. This CDR3 comprises 14 residues. The CDR3 here is CASSFRSSGNTIYF. The CDR3 DNA sequence: TGCGCCAGCAGCTTCAGGAGCTCTGGAAACACCATATATTTT.

The V gene is TRBV9, the J gene TRBJ1-3; a possible D gene is TRBD1 (5 bases). V was clipped by 10 bases and J by 4 bases, with 15 bases between them. From germline, CDR1 is SGDLS and CDR2 YYNGEE. The CDR3 covers 13 residues. The CDR3 loop is CASSGAGGNTIYF. The CDR3 nucleotides read TGTGCCTCCAGTGGGGCGGGGGGAAACACCATATATTTT.

In nucleotides, the CDR3 is TGTGCCAGCAGTCAGGGGACGTTCGGCTACGAGCAGTACTTC. Protein sequence: CASSQGTFGYEQYF. V is TRBV6-1 and J is TRBJ2-7; a possible D gene is TRBD1 (6 bases). V dropped 5 bases and J dropped 3 bases, with 14 bases sitting between them. The CDR3 is 14 amino acids. The germline V gene has CDR1 MNHNS and CDR2 SASEGT.

The J gene is TRBJ2-5, the V gene TRBV27; tentatively, D is TRBD2 (5 bases). Per germline, CDR1 MNHEY and CDR2 SMNVEV (reference sequence). The CDR3 loop spans 13 amino acids. Between the trimmed V and J ends, which lost 5 bases and 11 bases, there was a span of 18 bases. In DNA, the CDR3 is TGTGCCAGCAGTCCGGTGATTGAGGGAGAGCAGTACTTC. Translated, it gives CASSPVIEGEQYF.

The chain carries TRBV7-6 and TRBJ2-3; 7 bases agree with TRBD1. With V trimmed by 5 bases and J by 0 bases, 8 bases remained unmatched. Germline CDR1 reads SGHVS; CDR2 reads FNYEAQ. The CDR3 has 16 residues. The CDR3 protein is CASSPRSGQSTDTQYF. In DNA, the CDR3 is TGTGCCAGCAGCCCGCGATCGGGACAGAGCACAGATACGCAGTATTTT.

The rearrangement links TRBV28 to TRBJ2-1; D may correspond to TRBD1 or TRBD2 (5 bases each). This CDR3 spans 16 amino acids. V was cut by 6 bases and J by 6 bases, with 21 bases left in between. Germline V lookup: CDR1 MDHEN, CDR2 SYDVKM. CDR3 in DNA: TGTGCCAGCAGAGTACGTCGGGGCGGGCTGGTCAATGAGCAGTTCTTC. As protein: CASRVRRGGLVNEQFF.

This chain joins TRBV29-1 and TRBJ1-1; D ambiguous. This CDR3 contains 11 residues. Per germline, CDR1 SQVTM and CDR2 ANQGSEA. Trimming pared 5 bases from V and 6 bases from J, leaving 10 bases between. The CDR3 region is CSVSGNAEAFF. CDR3 coding DNA: TGCAGCGTTTCGGGAAACGCTGAAGCTTTCTTT.

The chain combines TRBV18 with TRBJ1-1; the D gene is possibly TRBD1 (6 bases). The CDR3 has 15 residues. Germline assignment: CDR1 KGHSH and CDR2 LQKENI. Trimming took off 2 bases at V and 7 bases at J, with 17 bases between the two ends. The CDR3 DNA follows: TGTGCCAGCTCACCAAAGTGGGGGCGTTATGTTGAAGCTTTCTTT. It encodes CASSPKWGRYVEAFF.

This sequence joins TRBV19 and TRBJ1-2; 9 positions match TRBD1. V trimming: 3 bases; J trimming: 6 bases; junction bases outside the gene matches: 8. Germline values: CDR1 LNHDA, CDR2 SQIVND (reference sequence). There are 15 residues in the CDR3. The CDR3 nucleotides are TGTGCCAGTAGTATCCCGGGACAGGGTTTGGATGGCTACACCTTC. Translated, it gives CASSIPGQGLDGYTF. Using reference TRBV19 and TRBJ1-2 for the parts outside the CDR3, the full variable domain is DGGITQSPKYLFRKEGQNVTLSCEQNLNHDAMYWYRQDPGQGLRLIYYSQIVNDFQKGDIAEGYSVSREKKESFPLTVTSAQKNPTAFYLCASSIPGQGLDGYTFGSGTRLTVV.

The chain uses TRBV2 and TRBJ2-2; TRBD2 is a possible D gene (6 bases). CDR3 size: 13 residues. V was shortened by 10 bases and J by 6 bases, with 15 bases between the two germline ends. Germline-derived CDR1 and CDR2 are SNHLY and FYNNEI. Here the CDR3 DNA reads TGTGCCACCCACAAGCGGGCGCCCGGGGAGCTGTTTTTT. Residues: CATHKRAPGELFF.

V and J are TRBV27 and TRBJ2-1; 9 positions agree with TRBD1. The junction had 8 bases not matched to a gene; V was cut back by 5 bases and J by 6 bases. Germline-derived CDR1 and CDR2 are MNHEY and SMNVEV (reference sequence). The CDR3 is 15 amino acids. The CDR3 DNA is TGTGCCAGCAGTCACGGACAGGGGTGGGCCAATGAGCAGTTCTTC. This codes for CASSHGQGWANEQFF.

The V and J genes are TRBV9 and TRBJ2-7; maybe TRBD2 (6 bases). CDR1 and CDR2 (germline): SGDLS, YYNGEE. The CDR3 is 17 amino acids. V gave up 4 bases and J gave up 3 bases, with 23 bases separating them. In DNA form, the CDR3 reads TGTGCCAGCAGCCCCTTCCTCCATGCGGGATATGGCTACGAGCAGTACTTC. Amino acid sequence: CASSPFLHAGYGYEQYF.

The chain recombines TRBV13 with TRBJ1-2, with 9 bases that match TRBD1. Germline assignment: CDR1 PRHDT and CDR2 FYEKMQ (reference sequence). The CDR3 extends over 16 amino acids. Trimming removed 2 bases from V and 5 bases from J; junction bases left unmatched: 9. CDR3 nucleotides: TGTGCCAGCAGCTTAAGCCCCGGGACAGGGAGATATGGCTACACCTTC. This sequence encodes CASSLSPGTGRYGYTF.

This sequence joins TRBV7-9 and TRBJ2-1, with 12 bases that match TRBD2. Losses at the gene ends were 5 bases for V and 1 base for J; bases not matched to a gene: 12. Germline V lookup: CDR1 SEHNR, CDR2 FQNEAQ (reference sequence). The CDR3 spans 19 residues. The CDR3 sequence: CASSALAGGNKGSYNEQFF. The CDR3 DNA sequence: TGTGCCAGCAGCGCACTAGCGGGGGGAAACAAGGGGTCCTACAATGAGCAGTTCTTC.

The V call is TRBV19, the J call TRBJ2-1; weak D call: TRBD2 (6 bases). Trimming took 3 bases from V and 11 from J, leaving 14 bases between them. The CDR3 is 13 residues long. Germline CDR1 and CDR2: LNHDA and SQIVND (reference sequence). CDR3 nucleotide sequence: TGTGCCAGTAGTATCGGGGGAGGAGGACAGCAGTTCTTC. The encoded protein is CASSIGGGGQQFF.